This TCR beta chain was sequenced in a study of radiation and T cells in renal cell carcinoma. Only in-frame clones appear in the TCRdb table, and some are missing; sequencing was by immunoSEQ multiplex PCR. The sample lists around 100,000 clones, roughly 88% occurring once. The study's findings and limits: Top tumor clonotypes rose in blood 2 weeks post-radiation, then contracted. Pretreatment tumor biopsies were lacking, so baseline clonotypes are unknown.

Remarks on this clone: Its matching antigen is unknown.

As for time point: blood 4 weeks post-SBRT, at nephrectomy. Treatment specified: 15 Gy SBRT to primary tumor, nephrectomy 4 weeks later. Nephrectomy followed 15 Gy stereotactic body radiation by 4 weeks. This CDR3 has 15 residues. V lost 1 base to trimming and J lost 4 bases, with 11 bases between them. Germline lookup yields CDR1 SEHNR and CDR2 FQNEAQ (reference sequence). This TCR derives from a man aged 55 to 70 with renal cell carcinoma. This material consisted of blood, taken from a patient whose treatment included radiotherapy and nephrectomy. V and J are TRBV7-9 and TRBJ2-1, with D unclear. The CDR3 DNA reads TGTGCCAGCAGCTTAGACCAATTAGGTTACAATGAGCAGTTCTTC. This encodes CASSLDQLGYNEQFF.